This T cell receptor (beta chain) was captured by sequencing in a study of regulatory T cells in long-lasting Graves disease. Study-wide results and limits: Persistent disease was characterized by preferential usage of TRBV28, TRBJ1-2 and TRBJ2-5.

Investigators prepared the TCR beta libraries by applying iRepertoire HTBI primers and Arm-PCR of CDR3 regions. MiXCR, run by TCRdb on the multiplex PCR reads, gives a single entry per CDR3 protein. The sample includes 400,000 to 550,000 distinct CDR3 sequences, about 15% seen only once; the top ten take about 23%. The time point is: newly diagnosed GD, antithyroid drugs for less than 3 months. PBMC RNA served as the TCR library source. Graves' disease diagnosis used American Thyroid Association guidelines. CDR1 and CDR2 from the germline V gene are SNHLY and FYNNEI. The ends lost 1 base at V and 3 bases at J; junction bases unmatched: 3. This CDR3 region has 15 residues. The sample holds many counts of this clonotype. Its antigen is unidentified. The same data also contributed to another study, on T cells in Graves' hyperthyroidism and ophthalmopathy.

V and J are TRBV2 and TRBJ2-1; 7 bases are shared with TRBD2. This TCR was recovered from a woman between 18 and 29 years old with Graves disease. Sequences were derived from peripheral blood mononuclear cells (PBMCs), sampled at new diagnosis, from a patient treated with antithyroid drugs. The CDR3 here is CASSEVPSGYNEQFF. Here the CDR3 DNA reads TGTGCCAGCAGTGAAGTACCTAGCGGCTACAATGAGCAGTTCTTC.